What follows are 19 T cell receptor beta chains derived from one specimen sequenced in a study of post-analysis software for immune sequencing data. Their specific antigens are unknown. General study results and limits: Several TRBV segments, TRBV5-6, TRBV5-1 and TRBV20-1 among them, were found more frequent in patients than controls.

cDNA libraries for TCR beta contained unique molecular identifiers. TCRdb re-derived calls from the PCR reads in MiXCR, one entry per CDR3 protein. This sample yields 750,000 to 950,000 distinct CDR3 sequences, of which roughly 58% are seen a single time; around 4.5% belongs to the top ten. Specimen: blood. These receptors originate from a girl aged 10-17 years with multiple sclerosis.

J is TRBJ2-1 and V is TRBV9, with 11 bases identical to TRBD2. With the DNA end fitting TRBJ2-7 better, the J assignment may be wrong. Germline CDR1 reads SGDLS; CDR2 reads YYNGEE. This CDR3 spans 14 amino acids. The CDR3: CASSGLAGYNEQYF. CDR3 nucleotides: TGTGCCAGCAGCGGACTAGCGGGGTACAATGAGCAGTACTTC.

V usage is TRBV7-6 and J usage is TRBJ2-5; maybe TRBD2 (7 bases). The closer fit of TRBJ2-7 to the DNA end suggests the J call may be wrong. Germline V gene data show CDR1 as SGHVS and CDR2 as FNYEAQ. This CDR3 has 14 residues. The chain's CDR3 is CASSLEGGGLEQYF. The DNA of the CDR3 is TGTGCCAGCAGCTTAGAAGGCGGGGGCCTCGAGCAGTACTTC.

The chain recombines TRBV5-1 with TRBJ2-5, with a tentative D call TRBD2 (6 bases). The CDR3 runs to 16 residues. V was shortened by 4 bases and J by 7 bases, with 23 bases between the two germline ends. Germline assignment: CDR1 SGHRS and CDR2 YFSETQ. The CDR3 loop reads CASSPSEGSNFATQYF. The CDR3 DNA follows: TGCGCCAGCAGCCCTTCGGAGGGGTCTAATTTCGCGACCCAGTACTTC. The whole variable domain, filled in from reference TRBV5-1 and TRBJ2-5, reads KAGVTQTPRYLIKTRGQQVTLSCSPISGHRSVSWYQQTPGQGLQFLFEYFSETQRNKGNFPGRFSGRQFSNSRSEMNVSTLELGDSALYLCASSPSEGSNFATQYFGPGTRLLVL.

The V call is TRBV3-1, the J call TRBJ2-1, with 13 bases fitting TRBD2. CDR1 LGHDT and CDR2 YNNKEL come from the germline V gene (reference sequence). The CDR3 has 16 amino acids. V lost 5 bases and J lost 4; bases outside the gene matches: 5. This CDR3 is CASSGLAGVVYNEQFF. CDR3 bases: TGTGCCAGCAGCGGACTAGCGGGGGTGGTATACAATGAGCAGTTCTTC.

The J gene is TRBJ2-5, the V gene TRBV12-5; no clear D gene. Trimming took 7 bases from V and 11 from J, leaving 11 bases between them. Germline V gene sequence: CDR1 LGHNT, CDR2 FRNRAP. The CDR3 sequence is 10 residues long. The CDR3, as DNA: TGTGCTAGTGCCATTGACGCGCAGTACTTC. Amino acid sequence: CASAIDAQYF.

This rearrangement joins TRBV6-5 to TRBJ1-2; D gene ambiguous. Germline V gives CDR1 MNHEY, CDR2 SVGAGI. The CDR3 extends over 12 amino acids. V lost 4 bases to trimming and J lost 5 bases, with 8 bases between them. CDR3 region: CASSSWGYGYTF. The CDR3 DNA follows: TGTGCCAGCAGTTCGTGGGGTTATGGCTACACCTTC.

The rearrangement links TRBV7-9 to TRBJ2-3; 8 bases match TRBD2. The CDR3 contains 15 residues. The V gene end was trimmed by 7 bases and the J gene end by 5 bases; junction bases not matched to a gene: 11. From germline, CDR1 is SEHNR and CDR2 FQNEAQ (reference sequence). This chain's CDR3 is CASNLLSGRGDTQYF. DNA for the CDR3: TGTGCCAGCAACCTCCTAAGCGGGAGAGGAGATACGCAGTATTTT.

The genes are TRBV20-1 and TRBJ2-7; D may be TRBD1 (7 bases). Germline CDR1 reads DFQATT; CDR2 reads SNEGSKA (reference sequence). CDR3 length equals 16 residues. Trimming left V 3 bases short and J 5 bases short, with 23 bases between. CDR3 DNA: TGCAGTGCTAGTTCGTTCGACAGGGACTCAACCCACGAGCAGTACTTC. The encoded protein is CSASSFDRDSTHEQYF.

This clonotype was counted only a few times. This rearrangement joins TRBV12-3 or TRBV12-4 to TRBJ2-7, with 11 bases that match TRBD2. J was trimmed by 4 bases and V by 6 bases; bases with no gene match: 8. The length of the CDR3 is 15 residues. CDR3 sequence: CASRLGLAEGYEQYF. CDR3 in DNA: TGTGCCAGCAGATTGGGACTAGCGGAAGGGTACGAGCAGTACTTC.

This clonotype turned up a few times. J is TRBJ1-2 and V is TRBV4-2; D unresolved. Germline CDR1 LGHNA, CDR2 YNFKEQ. V lost 0 bases and J 4 bases, leaving 21 bases between the germline ends. This CDR3 contains 18 residues. Here the CDR3 reads CASSQEQYRAPRTYGYTF. CDR3 DNA: TGTGCCAGCAGCCAAGAACAGTACCGGGCTCCTCGTACCTATGGCTACACCTTC.

This clonotype occurred a few times. The chain carries TRBV5-6 and TRBJ2-5; D not certain. The germline CDR1 and CDR2 sequences are SGHDT and YYEEEE. The CDR3 covers 16 residues. Trimming removed 1 base at V and 2 bases at J, with 15 bases between. CDR3 loop: CASSLYSDGPQETQYF. Here the CDR3 DNA reads TGTGCCAGCAGCTTGTATTCCGACGGGCCTCAAGAGACCCAGTACTTC. Together with reference TRBV5-6 and TRBJ2-5, the CDR3 gives the full variable domain: DAGVTQSPTHLIKTRGQQVTLRCSPKSGHDTVSWYQQALGQGPQFIFQYYEEEERQRGNFPDRFSGHQFPNYSSELNVNALLLGDSALYLCASSLYSDGPQETQYFGPGTRLLVL.

This clonotype was seen a handful of times. The chain uses TRBV7-9 and TRBJ2-7, with TRBD2 matching 7 bases. Trimming removed 7 bases from V and 2 bases from J; junction bases left unmatched: 8. Germline values: CDR1 SEHNR, CDR2 FQNEAQ (reference sequence). The CDR3 has 14 residues. CDR3: CASTPGLPTYEQYF. CDR3 coding DNA: TGTGCCAGCACCCCGGGACTACCAACCTACGAGCAGTACTTC.

The rearrangement uses TRBV2 and TRBJ2-1, with 8 bases fitting TRBD1. Trimming cost V 4 bases and J 6 bases; bases outside gene matches: 14. Germline values: CDR1 SNHLY, CDR2 FYNNEI. This CDR3 region has 17 residues. CDR3 sequence reads: CASSGTGWRTLRNEQFF. CDR3 coding DNA: TGTGCCAGCAGTGGGACAGGGTGGAGGACTCTCCGCAATGAGCAGTTCTTC.

This clonotype was detected once. The chain couples TRBV10-3 to TRBJ2-7, with 10 bases fitting TRBD2. Judging by the DNA end, TRBJ2-5 fits better; the J call may be wrong. Germline CDR1 is ENHRY and CDR2 is SYGVKD. The CDR3 runs 15 residues. CDR3 sequence (DNA): TGTGCCATCAGTGTTCGGACTAGCGGCAGAGAGACCCAGTACTTC. It specifies CAISVRTSGRETQYF.

The table lists this clonotype with a few counts. The J gene is TRBJ2-6, the V gene TRBV6-5; the D call may be TRBD1 or TRBD2 (5 bases each). The CDR3 has 19 amino acids. CDR1 MNHEY and CDR2 SVGAGI come from the germline V gene. The germline V and J ends were trimmed by 4 bases and 0 bases, with 19 bases remaining between them. The CDR3 DNA reads TGTGCCAGCAGTTTCATCGGGACGGCCGGCCTCTCTGGGGCCAACGTCCTGACTTTC. Translation: CASSFIGTAGLSGANVLTF.

V is TRBV7-9 and J is TRBJ2-5; 7 positions agree with TRBD1. Germline V gene sequence: CDR1 SEHNR, CDR2 FQNEAQ (reference sequence). With 4 bases clipped from V and 11 bases from J, the junction kept 10 bases outside the gene matches. The CDR3 runs 13 residues. The CDR3 spells CASSSGQPHGQYF. The CDR3 region has the DNA TGTGCCAGCAGCTCGGGACAGCCCCATGGGCAGTACTTC. Based on the CDR3 plus reference TRBV7-9 and TRBJ2-5, the full variable domain is DTGVSQNPRHKITKRGQNVTFRCDPISEHNRLYWYRQTLGQGPEFLTYFQNEAQLEKSRLLSDRFSAERPKGSFSTLEIQRTEQGDSAMYLCASSSGQPHGQYFGPGTRLLVL.

Here the CDR3 DNA reads TGTGCCACCAGCAGCGTAGAGGACGGCCTCGAGGAGCAGTTCTTC. Amino acids: CATSSVEDGLEEQFF. The gene calls are TRBV15 and TRBJ2-1; no clear D gene. Between the trimmed V and J ends, which lost 3 bases and 10 bases, there was a span of 19 bases. The CDR3 runs 15 residues. Germline-derived CDR1 and CDR2 are LNHNV and YYDKDF (reference sequence).

The chain joins TRBV9 to TRBJ2-3, with D tentatively TRBD1 or TRBD2 (5 bases each). V was clipped by 4 bases and J by 6 bases, with 9 bases between them. Per the germline V gene, CDR1 is SGDLS and CDR2 is YYNGEE. This CDR3 has 12 residues. The CDR3 is CASSIEGDTQYF. CDR3 DNA: TGTGCCAGCAGCATTGAGGGGGATACGCAGTATTTT.

The rearrangement joins TRBV5-1 to TRBJ2-5; 9 bases are shared with TRBD2. This CDR3 has 17 residues. Trimming at V came to 2 bases and at J to 2 bases, leaving 10 bases not matched to a gene. Looked up from germline, CDR1 is SGHRS and CDR2 is YFSETQ. CDR3 DNA: TGCGCCAGCAGCTTCACATTGACTAGCGGCTTACAAGAGACCCAGTACTTC. This codes for CASSFTLTSGLQETQYF.